This TCR beta chain is from a study of response to subunit inactivated influenza vaccine. The length of the CDR3 is 15 residues. V shed 4 bases and J shed 7 bases, with 16 bases lying between them. The V gene's germline CDR1 is SEHNR and CDR2 FQNEAQ (reference sequence). TCRdb itself ran the RT-PCR reads through MiXCR, one entry per CDR3 protein. The sample consists of around 600,000 distinct CDR3 sequences, roughly 10% of them appearing once. The data were also submitted as part of a second study, on T cells expressing NK-cell markers. Turning to that study: Beta-chain TCR cDNA was generated via 5'RACE template switching with UMIs. Source material for TCR beta repertoires consisted of sorted CD3+CD56+NKG2C+, CD3+CD56+NKG2C- and CD3+CD56-NKG2C+ T cells. Seven of eight sequenced donors tested HCMV-seropositive; one tested seronegative. Restricting sorting to alpha-beta TCR T cells was achieved in several experiments by an anti-gamma-delta TCR antibody. The study did not resolve the HCMV specificity of expanded NKG2C+ T cell clones.

The clonotype was recovered from a man between 50 and 59 years old who received an inactivated influenza vaccine. The genes are TRBV7-9 and TRBJ1-4; TRBD1 might be the D (5 bases). The source was PBMCs from blood, collected on the day of vaccination. The CDR3: CASSSAGTAGEKLFF. The CDR3 DNA is TGTGCCAGCAGCTCTGCCGGGACCGCTGGTGAAAAACTGTTTTTT.